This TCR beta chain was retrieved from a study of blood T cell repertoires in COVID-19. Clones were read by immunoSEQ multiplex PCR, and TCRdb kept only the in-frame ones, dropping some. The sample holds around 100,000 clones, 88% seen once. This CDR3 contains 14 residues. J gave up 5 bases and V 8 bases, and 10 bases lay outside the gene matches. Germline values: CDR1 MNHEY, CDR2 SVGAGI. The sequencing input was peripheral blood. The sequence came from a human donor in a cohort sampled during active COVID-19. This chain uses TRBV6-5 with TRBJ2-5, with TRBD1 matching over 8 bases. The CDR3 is CASAPTGVEETQYF. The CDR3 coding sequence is TGTGCCAGCGCCCCGACAGGGGTGGAGGAGACCCAGTACTTC.